The present entry profiles one TCR beta chain with its context. This record comes from a study of blood T cell repertoires in COVID-19. Assay used: immunoSEQ multiplex PCR; TCRdb lists only in-frame clones, some missing. The data contain about 320,000 clones, roughly 90% of them singletons. The germline CDR1 and CDR2 sequences are SGHTA and FQGNSA. The CDR3 is made up of 12 amino acids. The V and J ends lost 3 bases and 4 bases respectively, with 6 bases between them. The source of this sequence is a young man who had recovered from COVID-19. J is TRBJ1-1 and V is TRBV7-2; D not resolved. Sequenced input: peripheral blood. The CDR3 DNA reads as TGTGCCAGCAGCTTTTCTCGCACTGAAGCTTTCTTT. Translating gives CASSFSRTEAFF.